Listed below are T cell receptor beta chains from one sample, sequenced in a study of CD8 T cells in Susac syndrome. TCRdb redid the calling of the immunoSEQ multiplex PCR reads with MiXCR, one entry per CDR3 protein. Among about 150,000 distinct CDR3 sequences listed, about 95% were seen once. Sequencing input: CD4+ T cells from PBMCs. Receptors originate from a human donor with Susac syndrome. Each CDR3 is given with its conserved first and last residue. D genes are given only for firm matches. Size is omitted from some rows. Given values are once, few, many or a class for expanded clones.

v_call: TRBV6-1
cdr3_length: 16
d_call: TRBD1
clone_size: -
j_call: TRBJ2-5
cdr3_aa: CASSLGTGAGQETQYF

v_call: TRBV5-1
cdr3_length: 16
d_call: TRBD1
clone_size: -
j_call: TRBJ2-1
cdr3_aa: CASSREGTGSYNEQFF

v_call: TRBV7-9
cdr3_length: 15
d_call: TRBD1
clone_size: -
j_call: TRBJ1-5
cdr3_aa: CASSFAGGPNQPQHF

v_call: TRBV25-1
cdr3_length: 13
d_call: -
clone_size: -
j_call: TRBJ2-7
cdr3_aa: CASRDSTRYEQYF

v_call: TRBV6-5
cdr3_length: 15
d_call: TRBD2
clone_size: once
j_call: TRBJ2-2
cdr3_aa: CATHSGAANTGELFF

v_call: TRBV29-1
cdr3_length: 12
d_call: TRBD1
clone_size: -
j_call: TRBJ1-2
cdr3_aa: CSVGTGSYGYTF

v_call: TRBV4-3
cdr3_length: 15
d_call: -
clone_size: -
j_call: TRBJ1-4
cdr3_aa: CASSQEGGFREKLFF

v_call: TRBV5-6
cdr3_length: 17
d_call: TRBD1
clone_size: -
j_call: TRBJ1-2
cdr3_aa: CASSSRTGGLYSYGYTF

v_call: TRBV29-1
cdr3_length: 12
d_call: -
clone_size: -
j_call: TRBJ2-7
cdr3_aa: CSATTLSYEQYF

v_call: TRBV20-1
cdr3_length: 14
d_call: TRBD1
clone_size: -
j_call: TRBJ2-7
cdr3_aa: CSAFETGGWREQYF

v_call: TRBV4-2
cdr3_length: 16
d_call: TRBD2
clone_size: -
j_call: TRBJ2-7
cdr3_aa: CASSHVSGTSSYEQYF

v_call: TRBV20-1
cdr3_length: 12
d_call: -
clone_size: -
j_call: TRBJ1-1
cdr3_aa: CSAISRVTEAFF

v_call: TRBV20-1
cdr3_length: 13
d_call: -
clone_size: -
j_call: TRBJ1-5
cdr3_aa: CSATYREGQPQHF

v_call: TRBV3-1
cdr3_length: 14
d_call: TRBD1
clone_size: -
j_call: TRBJ2-7
cdr3_aa: CASTSGTGLYEQYF

v_call: TRBV30
cdr3_length: 17
d_call: -
clone_size: -
j_call: TRBJ1-1
cdr3_aa: CAWSVRLWGRLGTEAFF

v_call: TRBV6-5
cdr3_length: 16
d_call: -
clone_size: -
j_call: TRBJ2-7
cdr3_aa: CASSYSIIESTYEQYF

v_call: TRBV5-6
cdr3_length: 13
d_call: TRBD1
clone_size: -
j_call: TRBJ1-6
cdr3_aa: CASRGQGKSPLHF

v_call: TRBV7-7
cdr3_length: 13
d_call: -
clone_size: -
j_call: TRBJ1-4
cdr3_aa: CAQTGGKGEKLFF

v_call: TRBV6-2/TRBV6-3
cdr3_length: 14
d_call: TRBD1
clone_size: -
j_call: TRBJ2-5
cdr3_aa: CASTGTGGMETQYF

v_call: TRBV10-3
cdr3_length: 14
d_call: TRBD1
clone_size: -
j_call: TRBJ2-7
cdr3_aa: CAISEWTGDYEQYF

v_call: TRBV6-1
cdr3_length: 9
d_call: -
clone_size: once
j_call: TRBJ2-3
cdr3_aa: CASGQTQYF

v_call: TRBV20-1
cdr3_length: 19
d_call: TRBD2
clone_size: -
j_call: TRBJ2-7
cdr3_aa: CSALRPGLAGVSPTFEQYF

v_call: TRBV29-1
cdr3_length: 13
d_call: TRBD1
clone_size: -
j_call: TRBJ2-7
cdr3_aa: CSAWGTGKGEQYF

v_call: TRBV12-3/TRBV12-4
cdr3_length: 17
d_call: TRBD1
clone_size: -
j_call: TRBJ2-4
cdr3_aa: CASSGTVLFEAKNIQYF

v_call: TRBV5-1
cdr3_length: 14
d_call: TRBD2
clone_size: -
j_call: TRBJ2-7
cdr3_aa: CASSGGGGAQEQYF

v_call: TRBV9
cdr3_length: 15
d_call: -
clone_size: -
j_call: TRBJ1-1
cdr3_aa: CASSGGLAGNTEAFF

v_call: TRBV29-1
cdr3_length: 14
d_call: -
clone_size: -
j_call: TRBJ1-1
cdr3_aa: CSVDRGFSEAEAFF

v_call: TRBV20-1
cdr3_length: 15
d_call: -
clone_size: -
j_call: TRBJ1-2
cdr3_aa: CSATLRTSSGYGYTF

v_call: TRBV20-1
cdr3_length: 15
d_call: TRBD1
clone_size: -
j_call: TRBJ2-1
cdr3_aa: CSATGRDRPHNEQFF

v_call: TRBV2
cdr3_length: 14
d_call: -
clone_size: -
j_call: TRBJ1-5
cdr3_aa: CASSTQGWAQPQHF

v_call: TRBV20-1
cdr3_length: 11
d_call: -
clone_size: -
j_call: TRBJ1-2
cdr3_aa: CSVSANYGYTF

v_call: TRBV5-1
cdr3_length: 14
d_call: -
clone_size: -
j_call: TRBJ2-5
cdr3_aa: CASSLAMGRETQYF